Sequencing of this T cell receptor beta chain was carried out in a study of cytomegalovirus exposure and HLA in healthy donors. General observations from the study: Presence/absence analyses took donor sequencing depth as roughly uniform.

PCR employed 60 Vbeta and 13 Jbeta primers. Only in-frame clones appear in the TCRdb table, and some are missing; sequencing was by immunoSEQ multiplex PCR. The repertoire holds 80,000 to 100,000 clones, with approximately 78% as singletons. Germline CDR1 is SGHRS and CDR2 is YFSETQ. V dropped 3 bases and J dropped 4; count of bases not matched to a gene: 7. There are 15 residues in the CDR3. About this clone itself: Its target is not known.

The sequencing input was PBMCs. This sequence joins TRBV5-1 and TRBJ2-1, with TRBD2 identical over 7 bases. The receptor was derived from a man between 35 and 55 years old in good health and CMV-seronegative. The CDR3 here is CASSSLAAAYNEQFF. CDR3 DNA: TGCGCCAGCAGCTCGCTAGCGGCGGCATACAATGAGCAGTTCTTC.